This passage covers 18 T cell receptor beta chains from one sample sequenced in a study of beta chain features in type 1 diabetes. All of the isolated RNA was reverse transcribed, so expressed TCRB transcripts were sequenced. The assay was immunoSEQ multiplex PCR, and TCRdb's table has in-frame clones only and misses some. The sample yields some 150,000 clones, less than 10% seen once. Sample: central memory CD4+ T cells from blood. These receptors came from a woman in her 40s in good health.

The CDR3 nucleotides are TGTGCCAGCACCCCCCAGCTAGCGGGGAGTAATGAGCAGTTCTTC. This gives the protein CASTPQLAGSNEQFF. The chain links TRBV7-2 to TRBJ2-1; TRBD2 agrees at 9 bases. CDR1 and CDR2 from the germline V gene are SGHTA and FQGNSA. The CDR3 has 15 residues. Germline trimming cut 7 bases from V and 7 bases from J; bases unmatched to any gene: 11.

The J gene is TRBJ1-2, the V gene TRBV25-1; no firm D call. The CDR3 has 11 residues. Trimming took 4 bases from V and 6 from J, leaving 6 bases between them. Germline assignment: CDR1 MGHDK and CDR2 SYGVNS. In DNA, the CDR3 is TGTGCCAGCAGTGTTTTCGATGGCTACACCTTC. Amino acid sequence: CASSVFDGYTF.

In DNA form, the CDR3 reads TGTGCCACCGACGCGGGGGCTACGAGGCAGTACTTC. Translating it yields CATDAGATRQYF. The chain combines TRBV6-1 with TRBJ2-7; D is possibly TRBD2 (7 bases). In germline, CDR1 is MNHNS, CDR2 SASEGT. The V end was cut by 10 bases, the J end by 9 bases, with 19 bases between. The CDR3 spans 12 residues.

This clone was observed a handful of times. The V and J genes are TRBV4-2 and TRBJ2-1; the D is unclear. CDR1 is LGHNA and CDR2 is YNFKEQ in the germline V gene. Trimming took 3 bases from V and 12 from J, leaving 12 bases between them. The CDR3 has 12 amino acids. Written as DNA, the CDR3 is TGTGCCAGCAGCCATCAAGAGCAGGTGCAGTTCTTC. This codes for CASSHQEQVQFF.

The rearrangement uses TRBV19 and TRBJ2-3, with D unresolved. This CDR3 comprises 14 residues. Trimming left V 6 bases short and J 0 bases short, with 10 bases between. Germline assignment: CDR1 LNHDA and CDR2 SQIVND (reference sequence). CDR3 nucleotide sequence: TGTGCCAGTAGGGTGGCGGTGAGCACAGATACGCAGTATTTT. This sequence encodes CASRVAVSTDTQYF. The full variable domain, completed using reference TRBV19 and TRBJ2-3, is DGGITQSPKYLFRKEGQNVTLSCEQNLNHDAMYWYRQDPGQGLRLIYYSQIVNDFQKGDIAEGYSVSREKKESFPLTVTSAQKNPTAFYLCASRVAVSTDTQYFGPGTRLTVL.

The V and J genes are TRBV18 and TRBJ1-2; TRBD1 might be the D (6 bases). This CDR3 contains 16 residues. The germline V gene has CDR1 KGHSH and CDR2 LQKENI. V was trimmed by 6 bases and J by 5 bases, leaving 22 bases between them. The CDR3 coding sequence is TGTGCCAGCTCGCCTCCTCGGACAGAGGCGGAATATGGCTACACCTTC. This codes for CASSPPRTEAEYGYTF.

V usage is TRBV7-2 and J usage is TRBJ2-5; D not resolved. There are 13 residues in the CDR3. The ends were cut back, 2 bases at V and 5 bases at J, with 9 bases in the middle. Per the germline V gene, CDR1 is SGHTA and CDR2 is FQGNSA. The CDR3 DNA reads as TGTGCCAGCAGCTTACTGAGAATGGAGACCCAGTACTTC. Residues: CASSLLRMETQYF.

The chain employs TRBV10-1 and TRBJ1-5; D call uncertain. Trimming removed 1 base from V and 7 bases from J, with 5 bases in between. Looked up from germline, CDR1 is WNHNN and CDR2 is SYGVQD (reference sequence). The CDR3 contains 12 residues. CDR3 sequence reads: CASSEWSQPQHF. DNA of the CDR3: TGCGCCAGCAGTGAGTGGAGCCAGCCCCAGCATTTT.

This chain links TRBV5-5 with TRBJ1-4, with D perhaps matching TRBD1 (5 bases). Germline-derived CDR1 and CDR2 are SGHKS and YYEKEE (reference sequence). V gave up 3 bases and J gave up 0 bases, with 12 bases separating them. The CDR3 runs to 16 residues. The CDR3 nucleotides read TGTGCCAGCAGCTCTGACAGAAGTGCAACTAATGAAAAACTGTTTTTT. The encoded protein is CASSSDRSATNEKLFF.

This clone occurred a few times. The V and J genes are TRBV19 and TRBJ1-5; 8 bases align to TRBD1. The CDR3 totals 15 residues. V was clipped by 5 bases and J by 5 bases; unmatched bases: 8. The V gene's germline CDR1 is LNHDA and CDR2 SQIVND (reference sequence). CDR3 in DNA: TGTGCCAGTAGTTCACGGACAGGGCAGGATCAGCCCCAGCATTTT. Translated, it gives CASSSRTGQDQPQHF.

This clone was recorded a few times. This rearrangement joins TRBV2 to TRBJ2-2; maybe TRBD2 (6 bases). From germline, CDR1 is SNHLY and CDR2 FYNNEI. V gave up 6 bases and J gave up 2 bases, with 13 bases separating them. CDR3 size: 15 residues. The CDR3: CASRGSGQNTGELFF. The CDR3 DNA reads TGTGCCAGCAGGGGGAGCGGGCAAAACACCGGGGAGCTGTTTTTT.

This clone was detected a few times. The J gene is TRBJ1-4, the V gene TRBV25-1; D remains unclear. The CDR3 sequence is 12 residues long. Germline CDR1 MGHDK, CDR2 SYGVNS. V lost 6 bases to trimming and J lost 9 bases, with 11 bases between them. The CDR3 reads CASSFQDQKLFF. CDR3 in DNA: TGTGCCAGCAGCTTTCAGGATCAAAAACTGTTTTTT.

There are a few counts of this clone. The chain is built from TRBV19 and TRBJ1-2; possibly TRBD1 for D (6 bases). The CDR3 is made up of 16 amino acids. Germline CDR1 reads LNHDA; CDR2 reads SQIVND (reference sequence). The ends were cut back, 7 bases at V and 6 bases at J, with 24 bases in the middle. In nucleotides, the CDR3 is TGTGCCAGTATATTGGCAGGGGATCCGGGAGGTAATGGCTACACCTTC. Amino acid sequence: CASILAGDPGGNGYTF.

The chain recombines TRBV6-1 with TRBJ1-1; 7 bases line up with TRBD1. The length of the CDR3 is 14 residues. V lost 6 bases, J lost 3 bases, and 7 bases stayed unmatched. CDR1 and CDR2 (germline): MNHNS, SASEGT. The CDR3 region is CASRRGTVDTEAFF. In DNA form, the CDR3 reads TGTGCCAGCAGGAGAGGGACAGTGGACACTGAAGCTTTCTTT.

This clone was seen a handful of times. V usage is TRBV5-5 and J usage is TRBJ2-5; D may be TRBD1 (6 bases). CDR3 length equals 15 residues. CDR1 and CDR2 (germline): SGHKS, YYEKEE (reference sequence). With 1 base removed from V and 2 bases from J, the gap between germline ends came to 12 bases. In nucleotides, the CDR3 is TGTGCCAGCAGCTTGAGGGGGAGCCCACAAGAGACCCAGTACTTC. It encodes CASSLRGSPQETQYF. Looking up the rest from reference TRBV5-5 and TRBJ2-5 gives the full variable domain: DAGVTQSPTHLIKTRGQQVTLRCSPISGHKSVSWYQQVLGQGPQFIFQYYEKEERGRGNFPDRFSARQFPNYSSELNVNALLLGDSALYLCASSLRGSPQETQYFGPGTRLLVL.

This clone was observed at least ten times. The V call is TRBV16, the J call TRBJ1-2, with a tentative D call TRBD1 (6 bases). V was clipped by 4 bases and J by 2 bases, with 14 bases between them. The CDR3 covers 15 residues. The germline V gene encodes CDR1 KGHSY and CDR2 FQNENV. CDR3 sequence (DNA): TGTGCCAGCAGCCGGGACACCGGGATAAACTATGGCTACACCTTC. Translating it yields CASSRDTGINYGYTF.

The CDR3 DNA is TGTGCCAGCAGGTACAGGGGAGCGTTAAGCGAGCAGTACTTC. Translation gives CASRYRGALSEQYF. V and J are TRBV2 and TRBJ2-7, with 7 bases fitting TRBD1. The trim removed 6 bases at V and 6 bases at J, leaving 11 bases unmatched. This CDR3 is built from 14 residues. CDR1 is SNHLY, CDR2 FYNNEI, per germline.

The chain recombines TRBV9 with TRBJ2-4; D remains unclear. CDR1 and CDR2 (germline): SGDLS, YYNGEE. V was trimmed by 4 bases and J by 4 bases, leaving 9 bases between them. CDR3 length: 13 amino acids. The CDR3, as DNA: TGTGCCAGCAGCCCGGTATCTAAAAACATTCAGTACTTC. Translation gives CASSPVSKNIQYF.